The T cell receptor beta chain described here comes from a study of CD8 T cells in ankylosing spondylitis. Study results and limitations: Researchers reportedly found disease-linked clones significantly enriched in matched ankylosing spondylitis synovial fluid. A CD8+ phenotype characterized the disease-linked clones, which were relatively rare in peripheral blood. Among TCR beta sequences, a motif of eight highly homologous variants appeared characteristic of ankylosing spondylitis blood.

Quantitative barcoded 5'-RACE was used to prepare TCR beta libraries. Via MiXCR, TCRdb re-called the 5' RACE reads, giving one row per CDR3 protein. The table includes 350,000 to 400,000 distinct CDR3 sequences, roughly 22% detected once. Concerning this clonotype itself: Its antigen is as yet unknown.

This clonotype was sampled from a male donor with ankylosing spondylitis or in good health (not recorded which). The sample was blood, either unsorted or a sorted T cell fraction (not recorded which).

The CDR3 nucleotides read TGTGCCAGCAGCCAGATAGCGGCTTCTAGCACAGATACGCAGTATTTT. It codes for CASSQIAASSTDTQYF. V and J are TRBV3-1 and TRBJ2-3, with D perhaps TRBD2 (6 bases). Germline values: CDR1 LGHDT, CDR2 YNNKEL (reference sequence). V lost 3 bases and J lost 0, with 13 bases in between. The CDR3 length is 16 residues.